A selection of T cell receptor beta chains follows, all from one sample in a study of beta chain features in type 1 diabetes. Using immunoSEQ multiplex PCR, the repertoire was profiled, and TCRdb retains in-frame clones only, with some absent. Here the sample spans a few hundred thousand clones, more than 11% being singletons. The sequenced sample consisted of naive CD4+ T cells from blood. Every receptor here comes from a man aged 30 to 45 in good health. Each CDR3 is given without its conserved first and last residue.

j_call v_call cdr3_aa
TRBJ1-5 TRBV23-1 ASSLREINQPQH
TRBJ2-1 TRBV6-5 ASTKPGQGNEQF
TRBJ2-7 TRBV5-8 ASSFGQMALQEQY
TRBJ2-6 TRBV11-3 ASSSIIGSGANVLT
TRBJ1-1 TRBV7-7 ASSLAPIRQELNTEAF
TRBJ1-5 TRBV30 AWSVLGEGPQH
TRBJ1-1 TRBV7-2 ASSFRRNTEAF
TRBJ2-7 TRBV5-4 ASSLMGSGGAEQY
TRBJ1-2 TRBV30 ASDPGSPGYT
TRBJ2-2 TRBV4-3 ASSQDLRQGFAELF
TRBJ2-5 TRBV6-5 ASSNPGLAMQTQY
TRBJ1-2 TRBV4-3 ASSQADRAYGYT
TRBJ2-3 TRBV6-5 ASSYSQGIDTQY
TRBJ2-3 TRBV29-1 SVEDLDWKRTDTQY
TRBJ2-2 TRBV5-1 ASSLGGLYRTGELF
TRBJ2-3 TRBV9 ASASTGLNTDTQY
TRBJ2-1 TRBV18 ASSADAVYNEQF
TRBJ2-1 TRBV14 ASSQEGFAGASEQF
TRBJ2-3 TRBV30 AWSGSDTQY
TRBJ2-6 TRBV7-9 ASSPGPGIYPGANVLT
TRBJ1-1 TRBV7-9 ASSLGQGGTATEAF
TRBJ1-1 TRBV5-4 ASSLQQGAGTEAF
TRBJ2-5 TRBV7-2 ASSPRLAGGLETQY
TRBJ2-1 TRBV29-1 SAETPPASSYNEQF
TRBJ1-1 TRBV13 ASSGGGLPRNTEAF
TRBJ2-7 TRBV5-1 ASSRTLTRNYEQY
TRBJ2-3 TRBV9 ASSGRRGSRTDTQY
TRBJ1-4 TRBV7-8 ASSPGHRGFVQTNEKLF
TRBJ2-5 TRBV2 ASSRSGIGSETQY
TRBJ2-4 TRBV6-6 ASIDRQVAKNIQY
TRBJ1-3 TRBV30 AWSAAATGNTIY
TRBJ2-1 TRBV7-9 ASSLGPHSNEQF
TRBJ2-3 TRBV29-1 SVAPLAGVADTQY
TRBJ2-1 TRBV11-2 ASSPEPGLGV
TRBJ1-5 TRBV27 ASSSRSGNQPQH
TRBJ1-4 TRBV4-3 ASSQVAHNRGNEKLF
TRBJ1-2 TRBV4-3 ASSQARKINYGYT
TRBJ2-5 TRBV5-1 ASSPTSDQETQY
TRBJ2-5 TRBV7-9 ASSFHPFQTQY
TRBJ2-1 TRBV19 ASSTRFDSYNEQF
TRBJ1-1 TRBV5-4 ASSLVPQDLLGDTEAF
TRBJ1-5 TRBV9 ASSVEGNSNQPQH
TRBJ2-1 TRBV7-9 ASSSPNRFGHNEQF
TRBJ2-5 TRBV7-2 ASSQSSGMGGETQY
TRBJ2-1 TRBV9 ASSPLPGPGGEQF
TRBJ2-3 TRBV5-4 ASSYRLAGGGTDTQY
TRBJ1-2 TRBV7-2 ASLRRLYGYT
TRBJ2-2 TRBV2 ASREQGGGGELF
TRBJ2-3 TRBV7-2 ASSQYPLAQSDTQY
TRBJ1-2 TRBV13 ASSYPVGQGNYGYT